Each of the 17 T cell receptor beta chains below was sequenced from the same sample in a study of glioma-infiltrating T cells. Amplification of TCR alpha and beta CDR3 regions from RNA used iRepertoire nested multiplex PCR. TCRdb independently ran MiXCR on the multiplex PCR reads; one entry per CDR3 protein. The sample contains about 410,000 distinct CDR3 sequences, roughly two fifths of which appear only once. Sequencing used glioma tissue, nonneoplastic brain tissue, or PBMCs (not recorded which). Receptors originate from a human donor with low-grade glioma or glioblastoma, undergoing nonglioma brain surgery, or in good health (not recorded which).

This clonotype was counted a single time. This rearrangement joins TRBV4-1 to TRBJ1-1, with 8 bases aligning to TRBD1. Germline V lookup: CDR1 MGHRA, CDR2 YSYEKL. The trim removed 0 bases at V and 5 bases at J, leaving 14 bases unmatched. This CDR3 is built from 18 residues. The CDR3 DNA reads as TGCGCCAGCAGCCAAGATGTAGCAAAGTTAGGACAGGGTACTGAAGCTTTCTTT. As protein: CASSQDVAKLGQGTEAFF.

The sample holds many counts of this clonotype. The rearrangement uses TRBV20-1 and TRBJ2-7, with TRBD1 matching over 11 bases. CDR3 length: 14 amino acids. Looked up from germline, CDR1 is DFQATT and CDR2 is SNEGSKA (reference sequence). After removal of 6 bases from V and 0 bases from J, the junction contained 4 bases not matched to a gene. The CDR3 here is CSASGTGGSYEQYF. The CDR3 DNA reads TGCAGTGCGTCCGGGACAGGGGGCTCCTACGAGCAGTACTTC.

Note on this clonotype: Since a much larger clone is just one base distant, this may be a read error. J is TRBJ2-1 and V is TRBV20-1; the D is unclear. The germline CDR1 and CDR2 sequences are DFQATT and SNEGSKA (reference sequence). This CDR3 has 15 amino acids. The V gene lost 5 bases and the J gene lost 4 bases, with 18 bases spanning the gap. In nucleotides, the CDR3 is TGCAGTGCTTATTCAGTTAGCAGAGATTACAATGAGCAGTTCTTC. It encodes CSAYSVSRDYNEQFF.

As concerns this clonotype: An end of the junction does not agree with germline; a read error may underlie this. The rearrangement joins TRBV6-5 to TRBJ1-4, with D unclear. The CDR3 spans 16 residues. CDR1 is MNHEY and CDR2 is SVGAGI in the germline V gene. The CDR3 nucleotides read TGTGCCAGCACCAGAACCAGTAGGGCAACTAATGGAAAACTGTTTTTT. This codes for CASTRTSRATNGKLFF.

This clonotype was recorded a few times. Compared with germline, one end of the junction differs, possibly owing to a read error. The chain uses TRBV20-1 and TRBJ2-1; D might be TRBD2 (5 bases). This CDR3 has 13 residues. Per germline, CDR1 DFQATT and CDR2 SNEGSKA (reference sequence). CDR3 DNA: TGCAGTGCTAGAGAAGGACTCTACAATGAACAGTTCTTC. It codes for CSAREGLYNEQFF.

As for this clonotype: A read error may be the cause here, since a much bigger clone is one base away. CDR3 protein: CASSLQGLADTQYF. CDR3 sequence (DNA): TGTGCCAGCAGTCTCCAGGGACTTGCAGATACGCAGTATTTT. The chain has TRBV28 and TRBJ2-3, with a tentative D call TRBD2 (6 bases). V lost 5 bases and J lost 4, with 13 bases in between. The CDR3 is 14 residues long. Germline-derived CDR1 and CDR2 are MDHEN and SYDVKM.

This clonotype was counted many times. J is TRBJ1-2 and V is TRBV6-2 or TRBV6-3; maybe TRBD1 (5 bases). Trimming left V 2 bases short and J 2 bases short, with 6 bases between. The CDR3 length is 13 residues. CDR1 is MNHEY and CDR2 is SVGEGT in the germline V gene. The CDR3 sequence: CASSYGGNYGYTF. DNA of the CDR3: TGTGCCAGCAGTTACGGGGGGAACTATGGCTACACCTTC.

As concerns this clonotype: This may be a read error, as it is one base from a much larger clone. This chain joins TRBV6-2 or TRBV6-3 and TRBJ1-1; 7 positions agree with TRBD1. CDR3 length: 14 amino acids. Germline CDR1 is MNHEY and CDR2 is SVGEGT. The trim removed 10 bases at V and 7 bases at J, leaving 15 bases unmatched. DNA of the CDR3: TGTGCCATCAAAGACAGGGAACGCGGAATTGAAGCTTTCTTT. As protein: CAIKDRERGIEAFF.

Many counts were recorded for this clonotype. This chain uses TRBV28 with TRBJ1-3, with D uncertain. This CDR3 spans 15 amino acids. Between the trimmed V and J ends, which lost 4 bases and 2 bases, there was a span of 12 bases. The germline V gene has CDR1 MDHEN and CDR2 SYDVKM. CDR3 nucleotide sequence: TGTGCCAGCAGTTCCGTCTACAGTGCTGGAAACACCATATATTTT. This encodes CASSSVYSAGNTIYF.

A single count supports this clonotype. The chain employs TRBV7-9 and TRBJ1-2; D is undetermined. V was cut by 5 bases and J by 8 bases, with 12 bases left in between. Germline loops: CDR1 SEHNR, CDR2 FQNEAQ (reference sequence). The length of the CDR3 is 12 residues. CDR3 DNA sequence: TGTGCCAGCAGCCCCACGGGTACAGGCTACACCTTC. Translated: CASSPTGTGYTF.

This clonotype was found a few times. The chain couples TRBV7-2 to TRBJ2-3; TRBD1 aligns across 7 bases. The CDR3 runs 17 residues. The ends lost 1 base at V and 0 bases at J; junction bases unmatched: 7. Germline CDR1 and CDR2: SGHTA and FQGNSA. The CDR3 protein is CASSLVRGPPSTDTQYF. The CDR3 nucleotides are TGTGCCAGCAGCTTAGTTAGGGGGCCGCCTAGCACAGATACGCAGTATTTT.

This clonotype was observed many times. In DNA form, the CDR3 reads TGTGCCAGCAGCCCCCTGGCGGGGAACACTGAAGCTTTCTTT. Translated, it gives CASSPLAGNTEAFF. The chain carries TRBV27 and TRBJ1-1; unclear D gene. The CDR3 is 14 residues long. Germline values: CDR1 MNHEY, CDR2 SMNVEV (reference sequence). The V gene lost 6 bases and the J gene lost 1 base, with 12 bases spanning the gap.

This clonotype came up many times. The rearrangement joins TRBV6-1 to TRBJ2-3; weak D call: TRBD1 (6 bases). The CDR3 runs 14 residues. Germline V gives CDR1 MNHNS, CDR2 SASEGT. Trimming left V 6 bases short and J 2 bases short, with 12 bases between. The CDR3 loop is CASSPDRFTDTQYF. CDR3 coding DNA: TGTGCCAGCAGCCCGGACAGATTCACAGATACGCAGTATTTT.

V gene TRBV7-2 combines with J gene TRBJ1-1; D not certain. This CDR3 spans 13 amino acids. CDR1 SGHTA and CDR2 FQGNSA come from the germline V gene. Trimming cost V 3 bases and J 3 bases, with 8 bases left between them. CDR3 sequence: CASSFSGYTEAFF. The DNA for the CDR3 is TGTGCCAGCAGCTTTAGCGGATACACTGAAGCTTTCTTT. Looking up the rest from reference TRBV7-2 and TRBJ1-1 gives the full variable domain: GAGVSQSPSNKVTEKGKDVELRCDPISGHTALYWYRQSLGQGLEFLIYFQGNSAPDKSGLPSDRFSAERTGGSVSTLTIQRTQQEDSAVYLCASSFSGYTEAFFGQGTRLTVV.

A single count supports this clonotype. The CDR3 region has the DNA TGTGCCATCAGTGAGTCCCAGCTAGCGGGAGGGTCCTACAATGAGCAGTTCTTC. Translated: CAISESQLAGGSYNEQFF. V gene TRBV10-3 combines with J gene TRBJ2-1; TRBD2 matches at 12 bases. This CDR3 spans 18 amino acids. Trimming took 0 bases from V and 1 from J; bases not matched to a gene: 4. Per the germline V gene, CDR1 is ENHRY and CDR2 is SYGVKD.

This clonotype was detected many times. This chain connects TRBV6-2 or TRBV6-3 to TRBJ2-3; unclear D gene. V was clipped by 6 bases and J by 6 bases, with 16 bases between them. CDR3 length: 14 amino acids. Germline assignment: CDR1 MNHEY and CDR2 SVGEGT. The CDR3 region has the DNA TGTGCCAGCAGCCAACATCAACTTACTGATACGCAGTATTTT. This codes for CASSQHQLTDTQYF.

The chain employs TRBV7-2 and TRBJ2-2; D not certain. V was pared by 2 bases and J by 5 bases, with 9 bases between. From germline, CDR1 is SGHTA and CDR2 FQGNSA. This CDR3 is built from 14 residues. The CDR3 loop reads CASSLRQETGELFF. The DNA of the CDR3 is TGTGCCAGCAGCTTACGGCAAGAAACCGGGGAGCTGTTTTTT.